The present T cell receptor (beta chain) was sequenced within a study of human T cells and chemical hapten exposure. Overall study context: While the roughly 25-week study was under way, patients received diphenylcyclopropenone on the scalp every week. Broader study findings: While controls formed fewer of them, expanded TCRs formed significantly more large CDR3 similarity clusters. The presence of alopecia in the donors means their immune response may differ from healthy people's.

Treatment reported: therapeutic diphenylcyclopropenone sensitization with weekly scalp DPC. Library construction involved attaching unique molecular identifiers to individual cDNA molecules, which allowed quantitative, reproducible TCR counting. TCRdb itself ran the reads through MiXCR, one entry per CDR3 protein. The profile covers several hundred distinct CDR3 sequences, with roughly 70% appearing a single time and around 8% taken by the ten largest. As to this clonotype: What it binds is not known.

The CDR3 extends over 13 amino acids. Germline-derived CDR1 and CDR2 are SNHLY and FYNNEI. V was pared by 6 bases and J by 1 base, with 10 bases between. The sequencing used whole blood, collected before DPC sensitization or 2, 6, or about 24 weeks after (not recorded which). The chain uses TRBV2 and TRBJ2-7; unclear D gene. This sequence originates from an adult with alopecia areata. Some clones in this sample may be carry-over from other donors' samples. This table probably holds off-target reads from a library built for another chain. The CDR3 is CASRPGASYEQYF. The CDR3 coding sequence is TGTGCCAGCAGACCCGGCGCGTCCTACGAGCAGTACTTC. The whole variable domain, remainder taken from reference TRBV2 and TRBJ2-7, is EPEVTQTPSHQVTQMGQEVILRCVPISNHLYFYWYRQILGQKVEFLVSFYNNEISEKSEIFDDQFSVERPDGSNFTLKIRSTKLEDSAMYFCASRPGASYEQYFGPGTRLTVT.